One and the same sample provided the 20 T cell receptor beta chains below, sequenced in a study of cytomegalovirus exposure and HLA in healthy donors. PCR involved 60 Vbeta and 13 Jbeta primers. Here immunoSEQ multiplex PCR was the method, and the copy in TCRdb shows in-frame clones only, minus some. The data hold more than 95,000 clones, with 78% observed a single time. Sequencing used PBMCs. Receptors originate from a man younger than 45 in good health and CMV-seronegative.

This clone appeared once. V and J are TRBV7-9 and TRBJ1-4; D not resolved. The V gene's germline CDR1 is SEHNR and CDR2 FQNEAQ (reference sequence). The length of the CDR3 is 13 residues. V was shortened by 5 bases and J by 5 bases, with 9 bases between the two germline ends. CDR3 in DNA: TGTGCCAGCAGCCAAGACAAGAATGAAAAACTGTTTTTT. This gives the protein CASSQDKNEKLFF. The entire variable domain, with the rest obtained from reference TRBV7-9 and TRBJ1-4, is as follows: DTGVSQNPRHKITKRGQNVTFRCDPISEHNRLYWYRQTLGQGPEFLTYFQNEAQLEKSRLLSDRFSAERPKGSFSTLEIQRTEQGDSAMYLCASSQDKNEKLFFGSGTQLSVL.

In this sample, this clone turned up a few times. The chain carries TRBV30 and TRBJ2-1; 7 bases match TRBD2. V lost 5 bases to trimming and J lost 1 base; unmatched junction nucleotides: 11. This CDR3 comprises 16 residues. Germline loops: CDR1 GTSNPN, CDR2 SVGIG (reference sequence). The CDR3 loop is CAWWGGGGKSYNEQFF. For the CDR3, the DNA is TGTGCCTGGTGGGGGGGTGGCGGAAAATCCTACAATGAGCAGTTCTTC.

This clone has a handful of counts. The chain uses TRBV7-8 and TRBJ2-5; D gene unclear. Trimming took 1 base from V and 0 from J, leaving 6 bases between them. The CDR3 is 14 residues long. Germline V gene lookup returns CDR1 SGHVS and CDR2 FQNEAQ. The CDR3 loop is CASSLGQYQETQYF. CDR3 coding DNA: TGTGCCAGCAGCTTAGGGCAGTACCAAGAGACCCAGTACTTC.

The V call is TRBV5-4, the J call TRBJ2-3, with 7 bases lining up with TRBD2. The CDR3 length is 15 residues. The V segment lost 0 bases and the J segment 10 bases; nucleotides outside the gene matches: 11. CDR1 and CDR2 from the germline V gene are SGHNT and YYREEE (reference sequence). CDR3 sequence reads: CASSLVAGEVLPQYF. The DNA for the CDR3 is TGTGCCAGCAGCTTGGTGGCGGGAGAGGTACTTCCGCAGTATTTT.

This sequence joins TRBV28 and TRBJ2-7; 8 positions agree with TRBD1. J was trimmed by 3 bases and V by 3 bases; bases with no gene match: 7. Germline-derived CDR1 and CDR2 are MDHEN and SYDVKM. CDR3 size: 15 residues. CDR3 bases: TGTGCCAGCAGTTTTGGCGGACAGGGTTACTACGAGCAGTACTTC. As protein: CASSFGGQGYYEQYF. Full variable domain (rest looked up from reference TRBV28 and TRBJ2-7): DVKVTQSSRYLVKRTGEKVFLECVQDMDHENMFWYRQDPGLGLRLIYFSYDVKMKEKGDIPEGYSVSREKKERFSLILESASTNQTSMYLCASSFGGQGYYEQYFGPGTRLTVT.

This clone was seen a few times. The chain links TRBV19 to TRBJ1-1; D call uncertain. Germline V gene data show CDR1 as LNHDA and CDR2 as SQIVND (reference sequence). The CDR3 loop spans 14 amino acids. Trimming stripped 3 bases from V and 1 base from J, with 9 bases between. The CDR3 loop reads CASSMTTKNTEAFF. The DNA of the CDR3 is TGTGCCAGTAGTATGACAACAAAGAACACTGAAGCTTTCTTT.

This clone has just one count. V usage is TRBV5-1 and J usage is TRBJ2-3, with D perhaps matching TRBD2 (7 bases). The germline V gene encodes CDR1 SGHRS and CDR2 YFSETQ. The ends were cut back, 0 bases at V and 5 bases at J, with 16 bases in the middle. The CDR3 sequence is 16 residues long. The CDR3 sequence is CASSLGDGGLLDTQYF. CDR3 nucleotide sequence: TGCGCCAGCAGCTTGGGGGACGGGGGGCTTCTAGATACGCAGTATTTT.

The V call is TRBV5-4, the J call TRBJ1-6, with 8 bases fitting TRBD1. The length of the CDR3 is 15 residues. V lost 4 bases and J lost 7; bases outside the gene matches: 7. Germline V gene sequence: CDR1 SGHNT, CDR2 YYREEE (reference sequence). CDR3 loop: CASSRAGQGNSPLHF. The CDR3 DNA follows: TGTGCCAGCAGCCGCGCCGGACAGGGAAATTCACCCCTCCACTTT.

This sequence joins TRBV9 and TRBJ1-3; D ambiguous. This CDR3 comprises 14 residues. V was clipped by 2 bases and J by 7 bases, with 13 bases between them. The V gene's germline CDR1 is SGDLS and CDR2 YYNGEE. CDR3 in DNA: TGTGCCAGCAGCGTTGGCCCCGGAGGGAACACCATATATTTT. Translating it yields CASSVGPGGNTIYF.

The chain is built from TRBV4-1 and TRBJ1-1, with a possible D match to TRBD1 (6 bases). This CDR3 comprises 12 residues. Trimming took off 11 bases at V and 0 bases at J, with 10 bases between the two ends. Germline assignment: CDR1 MGHRA and CDR2 YSYEKL. CDR3 nucleotide sequence: TGCGCCGTCAGGGGTCTGAACACTGAAGCTTTCTTT. Its translation is CAVRGLNTEAFF.

This chain uses TRBV18 with TRBJ1-1; D ambiguous. The V and J ends lost 2 bases and 2 bases respectively, with 9 bases between them. Germline lookup yields CDR1 KGHSH and CDR2 LQKENI. The CDR3 spans 14 residues. Here the CDR3 reads CASSPIQKNTEAFF. In DNA form, the CDR3 reads TGTGCCAGCTCACCAATTCAGAAAAACACTGAAGCTTTCTTT.

The rearrangement links TRBV6-5 to TRBJ2-5, with 8 bases fitting TRBD2. Germline trimming cut 8 bases from V and 4 bases from J; bases unmatched to any gene: 9. Germline V gene lookup returns CDR1 MNHEY and CDR2 SVGAGI. This CDR3 region has 14 residues. Here the CDR3 reads CASSKREFLETQYF. The DNA of the CDR3 is TGTGCCAGCTCGAAGCGGGAGTTTCTAGAGACCCAGTACTTC.

V usage is TRBV6-5 and J usage is TRBJ2-3; a weak D match, TRBD2 (6 bases). Trimming stripped 0 bases from V and 4 bases from J, with 11 bases between. Germline CDR1 is MNHEY and CDR2 is SVGAGI. The CDR3 totals 15 residues. The CDR3 DNA follows: TGTGCCAGCAGTTACTCGGCGGGGTCGGCAGATACGCAGTATTTT. As protein: CASSYSAGSADTQYF.

V usage is TRBV30 and J usage is TRBJ2-1, with 7 bases matching TRBD2. V dropped 8 bases and J dropped 5; count of bases not matched to a gene: 12. The germline V gene has CDR1 GTSNPN and CDR2 SVGIG (reference sequence). The CDR3 covers 14 residues. CDR3 sequence reads: CARLTGGWDNEQFF. DNA of the CDR3: TGTGCCCGCCTCACGGGGGGTTGGGACAATGAGCAGTTCTTC. The full variable domain, with the rest looked up from reference TRBV30 and TRBJ2-1, is SQTIHQWPATLVQPVGSPLSLECTVEGTSNPNLYWYRQAAGRGLQLLFYSVGIGQISSEVPQNLSASRPQDRQFILSSKKLLLSDSGFYLCARLTGGWDNEQFFGPGTRLTVL.

The chain links TRBV6-1 to TRBJ1-4; the match to TRBD1 covers 7 bases. The CDR3 has 12 residues. V gave up 8 bases and J gave up 8 bases; unmatched junction bases: 5. Per the germline V gene, CDR1 is MNHNS and CDR2 is SASEGT. The CDR3 sequence: CASSQGEEKLFF. The CDR3 DNA is TGTGCCAGCTCCCAGGGGGAAGAAAAACTGTTTTTT.

The chain joins TRBV10-1 to TRBJ2-1, with D tentatively TRBD1 (5 bases). The length of the CDR3 is 13 residues. CDR1 and CDR2 from the germline V gene are WNHNN and SYGVQD (reference sequence). Trimming stripped 0 bases from V and 8 bases from J, with 8 bases between. The CDR3 spells CASSESQGYEQFF. The CDR3, as DNA: TGCGCCAGCAGTGAGTCGCAGGGCTATGAGCAGTTCTTC.

As to this clone: The sample carries other DNA sequences with the same CDR3. The chain joins TRBV4-1 to TRBJ1-4; TRBD1 matches at 11 bases. Germline values: CDR1 MGHRA, CDR2 YSYEKL. V lost 4 bases, J lost 6 bases, and 4 bases stayed unmatched. This CDR3 comprises 15 residues. This chain's CDR3 is CASSPDRGRDEKLFF. DNA of the CDR3: TGCGCCAGCAGCCCGGACAGGGGGCGGGATGAAAAACTGTTTTTT.

This clone occurred a few times. The chain combines TRBV5-4 with TRBJ1-6; D might be TRBD1 (6 bases). The V end lost 0 bases, the J end lost 0 bases, and 13 bases lay between the germline ends. This CDR3 region has 18 residues. CDR1 and CDR2 from the germline V gene are SGHNT and YYREEE (reference sequence). The CDR3 spells CASSLEGPDSSYNSPLHF. For the CDR3, the DNA is TGTGCCAGCAGCTTGGAGGGCCCGGACAGCTCCTATAATTCACCCCTCCACTTT.

A few counts support this clone. The chain couples TRBV27 to TRBJ2-1; TRBD1 agrees at 9 bases. V dropped 2 bases and J dropped 8; count of bases not matched to a gene: 13. There are 17 residues in the CDR3. Germline CDR1 reads MNHEY; CDR2 reads SMNVEV (reference sequence). This CDR3 reads CASSLQGAGQGHYEQFF. The CDR3 DNA follows: TGTGCCAGCAGTTTACAGGGGGCGGGACAGGGTCATTATGAGCAGTTCTTC.

The chain carries TRBV11-2 and TRBJ2-2; 14 bases align to TRBD2. CDR1 and CDR2 from the germline V gene are SGHAT and FQNNGV. With V trimmed by 1 base and J by 5 bases, 6 bases remained unmatched. The CDR3 length is 18 residues. The CDR3 spells CASSLGRLAGGDTGELFF. In nucleotides, the CDR3 is TGTGCCAGCAGCTTAGGACGACTAGCGGGAGGGGATACCGGGGAGCTGTTTTTT.